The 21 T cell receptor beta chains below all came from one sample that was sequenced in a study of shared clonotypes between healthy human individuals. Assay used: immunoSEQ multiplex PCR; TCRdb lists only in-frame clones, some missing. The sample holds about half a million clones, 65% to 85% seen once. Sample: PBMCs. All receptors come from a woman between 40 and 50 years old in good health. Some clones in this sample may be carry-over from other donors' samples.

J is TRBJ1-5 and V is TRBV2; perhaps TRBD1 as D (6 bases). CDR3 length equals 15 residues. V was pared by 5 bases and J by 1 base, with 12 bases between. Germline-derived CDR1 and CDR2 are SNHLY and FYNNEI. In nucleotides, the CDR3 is TGTGCCAGCAGTCAGAGGGGGGACAGCAATCAGCCCCAGCATTTT. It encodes CASSQRGDSNQPQHF.

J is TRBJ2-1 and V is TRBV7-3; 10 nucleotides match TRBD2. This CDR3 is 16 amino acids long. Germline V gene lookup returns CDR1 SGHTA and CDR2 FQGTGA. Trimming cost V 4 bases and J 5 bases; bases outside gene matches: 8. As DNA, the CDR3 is TGTGCCAGCAGCTCCTTGCCTAGCGGGAGCGACAATGAGCAGTTCTTC. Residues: CASSSLPSGSDNEQFF.

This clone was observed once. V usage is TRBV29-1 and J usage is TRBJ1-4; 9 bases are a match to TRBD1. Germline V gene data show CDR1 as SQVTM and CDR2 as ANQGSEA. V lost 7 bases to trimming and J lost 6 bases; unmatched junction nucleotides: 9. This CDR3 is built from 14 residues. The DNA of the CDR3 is TGCAGCGGCCTTACAGGGGGCGAAGATGAAAAACTGTTTTTT. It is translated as CSGLTGGEDEKLFF.

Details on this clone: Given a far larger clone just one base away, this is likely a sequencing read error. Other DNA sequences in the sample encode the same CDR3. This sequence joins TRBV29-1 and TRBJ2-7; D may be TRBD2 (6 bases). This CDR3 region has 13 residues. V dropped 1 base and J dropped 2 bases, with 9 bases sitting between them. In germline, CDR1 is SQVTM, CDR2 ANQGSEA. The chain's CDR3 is CSVEVSGTYEQYF. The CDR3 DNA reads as TGCAGCGTTGAAGTTAGCGGTACCTACGAGCAGTACTTC.

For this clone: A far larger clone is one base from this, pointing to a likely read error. In DNA, the CDR3 is TGCAGCGTTAACGAACAGGGAGTCTGCGAAGCTTTCTTT. It specifies CSVNEQGVCEAFF. The gene calls are TRBV29-1 and TRBJ1-1, with a possible D match to TRBD1 (6 bases). V was trimmed by 5 bases and J by 8 bases, leaving 18 bases between them. The V gene's germline CDR1 is SQVTM and CDR2 ANQGSEA. CDR3 size: 13 residues. The full variable domain, in which reference TRBV29-1 and TRBJ1-1 provide the parts outside the CDR3, is SAVISQKPSRDICQRGTSLTIQCQVDSQVTMMFWYRQQPGQSLTLIATANQGSEATYESGFVIDKFPISRPNLTFSTLTVSNMSPEDSSIYLCSVNEQGVCEAFFGQGTRLTVV.

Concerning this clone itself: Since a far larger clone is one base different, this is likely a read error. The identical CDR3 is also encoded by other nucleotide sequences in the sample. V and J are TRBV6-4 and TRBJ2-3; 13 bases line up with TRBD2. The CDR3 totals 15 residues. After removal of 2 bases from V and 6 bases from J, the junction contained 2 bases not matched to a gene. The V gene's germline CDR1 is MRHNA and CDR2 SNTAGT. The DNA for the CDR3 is TGTGCCAGCAGTGACGGGACTAGCGGGGCGGATACGCAGTATTTT. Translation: CASSDGTSGADTQYF.

This CDR3 reads CASSLRPMTYEQYF. In nucleotides, the CDR3 is TGCGCCAGCAGCTTACGCCCTATGACCTACGAGCAGTACTTC. The rearrangement links TRBV5-1 to TRBJ2-7; D unresolved. CDR3 size: 14 residues. Germline V gene lookup returns CDR1 SGHRS and CDR2 YFSETQ. V was pared by 2 bases and J by 2 bases, with 11 bases between.

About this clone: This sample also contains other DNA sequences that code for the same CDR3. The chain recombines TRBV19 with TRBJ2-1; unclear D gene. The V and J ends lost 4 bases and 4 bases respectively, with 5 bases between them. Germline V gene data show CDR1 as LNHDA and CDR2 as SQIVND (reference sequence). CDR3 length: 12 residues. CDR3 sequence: CASSTQYNEQFF. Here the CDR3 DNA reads TGTGCCAGTAGTACCCAGTACAATGAGCAGTTCTTC.

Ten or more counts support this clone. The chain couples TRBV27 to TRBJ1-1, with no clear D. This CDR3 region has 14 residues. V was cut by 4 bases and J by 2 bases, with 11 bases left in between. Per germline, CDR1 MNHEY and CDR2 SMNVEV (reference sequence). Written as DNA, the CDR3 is TGTGCCAGCAGTTCGTGGCAGGACAACACTGAAGCTTTCTTT. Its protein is CASSSWQDNTEAFF.

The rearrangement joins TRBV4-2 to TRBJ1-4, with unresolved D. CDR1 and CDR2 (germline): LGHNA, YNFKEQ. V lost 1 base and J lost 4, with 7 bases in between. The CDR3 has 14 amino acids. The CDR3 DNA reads TGTGCCAGCAGCCAAGGGCACGGTAATGAAAAACTGTTTTTT. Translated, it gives CASSQGHGNEKLFF.

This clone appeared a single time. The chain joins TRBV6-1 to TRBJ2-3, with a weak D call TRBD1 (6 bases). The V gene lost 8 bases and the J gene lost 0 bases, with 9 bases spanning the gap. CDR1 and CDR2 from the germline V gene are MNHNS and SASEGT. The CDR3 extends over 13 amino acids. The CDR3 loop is CASGDISTDTQYF. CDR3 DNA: TGTGCCAGCGGGGACATCAGCACAGATACGCAGTATTTT.

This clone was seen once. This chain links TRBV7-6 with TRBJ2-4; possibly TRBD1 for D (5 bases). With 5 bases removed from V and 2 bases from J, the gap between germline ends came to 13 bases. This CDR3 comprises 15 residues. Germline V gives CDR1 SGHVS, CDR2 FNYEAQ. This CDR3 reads CASSAYADTKNIQYF. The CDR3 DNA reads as TGTGCCAGCAGCGCATACGCGGACACCAAAAACATTCAGTACTTC.

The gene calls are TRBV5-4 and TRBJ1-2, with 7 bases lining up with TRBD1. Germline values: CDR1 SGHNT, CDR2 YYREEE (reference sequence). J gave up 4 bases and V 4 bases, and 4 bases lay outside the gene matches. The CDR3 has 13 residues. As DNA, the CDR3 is TGTGCCAGCAGCACGACAGGGATCTATGGCTACACCTTC. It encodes CASSTTGIYGYTF.

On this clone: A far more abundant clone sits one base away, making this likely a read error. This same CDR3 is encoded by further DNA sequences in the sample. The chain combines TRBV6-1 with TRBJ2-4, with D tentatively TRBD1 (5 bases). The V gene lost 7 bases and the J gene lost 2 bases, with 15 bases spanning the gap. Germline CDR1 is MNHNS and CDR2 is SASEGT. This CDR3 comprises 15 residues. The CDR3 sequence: CASTSGQVSKNIQYF. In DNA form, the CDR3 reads TGTGCCAGCACCTCCGGACAAGTGTCCAAAAACATTCAGTACTTC.

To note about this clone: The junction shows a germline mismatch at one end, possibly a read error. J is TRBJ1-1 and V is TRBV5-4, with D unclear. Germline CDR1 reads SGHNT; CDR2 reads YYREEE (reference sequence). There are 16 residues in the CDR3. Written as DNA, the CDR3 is TGTGCCAGCAGCTTCGAGGTAGATAAAATTAACACTGGAGCTTTCTTT. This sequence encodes CASSFEVDKINTGAFF.

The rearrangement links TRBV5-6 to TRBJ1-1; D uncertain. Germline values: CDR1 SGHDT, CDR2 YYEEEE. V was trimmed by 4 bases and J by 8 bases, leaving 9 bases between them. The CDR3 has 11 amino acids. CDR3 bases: TGTGCCAGCAGCAGCTTTGTGGAAGCTTTCTTT. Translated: CASSSFVEAFF.

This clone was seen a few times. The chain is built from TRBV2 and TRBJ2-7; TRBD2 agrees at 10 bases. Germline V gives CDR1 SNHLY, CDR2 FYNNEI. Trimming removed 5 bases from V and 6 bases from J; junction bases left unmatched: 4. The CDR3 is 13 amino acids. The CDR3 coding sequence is TGTGCCAGCAGTTTGGGACTAGCGATCGAGCAGTACTTC. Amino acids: CASSLGLAIEQYF.

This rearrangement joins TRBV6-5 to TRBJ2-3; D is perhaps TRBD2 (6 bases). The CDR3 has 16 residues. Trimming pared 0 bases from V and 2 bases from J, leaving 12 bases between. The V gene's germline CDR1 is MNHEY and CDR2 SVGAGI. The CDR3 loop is CASSYSWQGLTDTQYF. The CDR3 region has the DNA TGTGCCAGCAGTTACTCATGGCAGGGACTCACAGATACGCAGTATTTT.

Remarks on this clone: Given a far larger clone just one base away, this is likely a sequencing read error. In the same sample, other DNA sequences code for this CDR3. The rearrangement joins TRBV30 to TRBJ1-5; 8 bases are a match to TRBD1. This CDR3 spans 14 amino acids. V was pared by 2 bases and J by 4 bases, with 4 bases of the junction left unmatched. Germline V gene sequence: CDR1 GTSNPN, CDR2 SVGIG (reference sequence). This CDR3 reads CAWSTQGANQPQHF. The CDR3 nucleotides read TGTGCCTGGAGTACGCAGGGGGCGAATCAGCCCCAGCATTTT.

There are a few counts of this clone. CDR3 in amino acids: CASSLGVSYNEQFF. CDR3 DNA: TGTGCCAGCTCCCTAGGAGTTTCCTACAATGAGCAGTTCTTC. The V and J genes are TRBV28 and TRBJ2-1, with D uncertain. CDR1 and CDR2 from the germline V gene are MDHEN and SYDVKM. Trimming left V 8 bases short and J 1 base short, with 12 bases between. This CDR3 region has 14 residues.

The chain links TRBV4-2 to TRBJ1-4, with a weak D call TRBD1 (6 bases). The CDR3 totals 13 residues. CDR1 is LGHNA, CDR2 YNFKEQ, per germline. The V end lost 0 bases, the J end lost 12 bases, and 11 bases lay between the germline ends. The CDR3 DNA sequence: TGTGCCAGCAGCCAAGATAGGAACAGGGAACTGTTTTTT. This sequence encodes CASSQDRNRELFF.